This TCR beta chain is drawn from a study of tumor and adjacent non-tumor tissue in lung cancer. The template was RNA from unsorted bulk tissue. About this clonotype: Without the conserved terminal phenylalanine or tryptophan, this CDR3 likely stems from a read error.

Three rounds of nested PCR, following a modified ARM-PCR protocol, produced the TCRbeta library. MiXCR was run by TCRdb on the multiplex PCR reads, yielding one entry per CDR3 protein. The sample gives 70,000 to 80,000 distinct CDR3 sequences, roughly two thirds of which show up once; 8.5% to 10% is in the top ten. This clonotype was obtained from a woman aged 35 to 49 with non-small cell lung cancer. Sequenced input: lung tumor tissue.

The CDR3 DNA follows: TGTGCCAGCACCCCGGGACAAGGGGCCTACGAGCAGTACTTG. Protein sequence: CASTPGQGAYEQYL. This sequence joins TRBV11-2 and TRBJ2-7, with D perhaps matching TRBD1 (6 bases). The CDR3 totals 14 residues. Trimming cost V 7 bases and J 2 bases, with 15 bases left between them. Germline V lookup: CDR1 SGHAT, CDR2 FQNNGV.